Listed below are T cell receptor beta chains from one sample, sequenced in a study of cytomegalovirus exposure and HLA in healthy donors. Produced via immunoSEQ multiplex PCR; TCRdb's table is partial and in-frame only. Its listing shows around 150,000 clones. Sequenced sample: PBMCs. The receptors here all came from a woman aged 55-69 years in good health and CMV-seronegative. Each CDR3 is given without its conserved first and last residue.

v_gene	len	j_gene	CDR3aa
TRBV4-2	14	TRBJ1-2	ASSQEALGVGYGYT
TRBV5-6	16	TRBJ1-2	ASNVGGPHRFGGYGYT
TRBV9	13	TRBJ2-7	ASSVAAGEWGEQY
TRBV10-3	14	TRBJ1-6	AISENGQVLNSPLH
TRBV11-2	16	TRBJ2-7	ASSSGGHSGQSSYEQY
TRBV25-1	14	TRBJ1-1	ASSGFQSVGSTEAF
TRBV4-2	17	TRBJ2-6	ASSQLAGELVSGANVLT
TRBV2	11	TRBJ1-2	ASSVQKPYGYT
TRBV30	15	TRBJ1-5	AWSTDRGRYSNQPQH
TRBV11-3	12	TRBJ2-2	ASSPELRTGELF
TRBV7-7	11	TRBJ2-5	ASSFRQKETQY
TRBV27	13	TRBJ2-1	ASRRTIGAGYEQF
TRBV21-1	13	TRBJ2-7	ASTSEQGERDEQY
TRBV11-3	16	TRBJ2-1	ASSPGASGRASYNEQF
TRBV4-3	12	TRBJ1-1	ASSHQTENTEAF
TRBV11-2	10	TRBJ1-1	ASRRTGGEAF
TRBV7-2	12	TRBJ1-1	ASRAAGGGTEAF
TRBV5-1	14	TRBJ1-1	ASSLAGGQGATEAF
TRBV6-5	12	TRBJ1-4	ASSDRGLNEKLF
TRBV13	12	TRBJ1-1	ASSLGLQPTEAF
TRBV5-1	13	TRBJ2-2	ASIELAGATGELF
TRBV6-5	12	TRBJ2-2	ASSYAPSGRELF
TRBV18	12	TRBJ2-3	ASSPSGPTDTQY
TRBV19	12	TRBJ2-7	ASSIRQGPYEQY
TRBV5-4	12	TRBJ1-3	ASSRGFSGNTIY
TRBV15	14	TRBJ2-7	ATSRDRRTSLYEQY
TRBV18	11	TRBJ1-1	ASSPTTGAEAF
TRBV7-9	15	TRBJ2-6	ASSRDRGSSGANVLT
TRBV7-9	13	TRBJ1-2	ASSRRDRANYGYT
TRBV12-5	13	TRBJ1-1	ASEDRVRGSAEAF
TRBV10-3	13	TRBJ1-1	AISESGGTNTEAF
TRBV19	11	TRBJ2-7	ASSPGISYEQY
TRBV27	11	TRBJ2-3	ASSHSRADTQY
TRBV6-1	10	TRBJ1-1	ASRLSYTEAF
TRBV7-4	14	.	ASSLEPSRGSHEQY
TRBV6-6	13	TRBJ1-1	ASSSTKQGNTEAF